These T cell receptor beta chains were read from a single sample in a study of blood T cell repertoires in COVID-19. Method: immunoSEQ multiplex PCR; TCRdb's copy keeps in-frame clones and lacks some. Of 200,000 to 250,000 clones listed, about 79% are singletons. Specimen: PBMCs or T cells enriched from blood (not recorded which). The source is a woman in her sixties or seventies who had recovered from COVID-19. Each CDR3 is given with its conserved first and last residue. Fields, in order: V gene, J gene, clone size, D gene, CDR3 DNA, CDR3 protein. A D gene is named only where the DNA matches it firmly. A row's size may be missing; if present it is once, few, many or a size class.

v_gene: TRBV10-3
j_gene: TRBJ1-2
abundance: NA
d_gene: TRBD1
CDR3nt: TGTGCCACCGGACAGGGGGCGAATAACTATGGCTACACCTTC
CDR3aa: CATGQGANNYGYTF

v_gene: TRBV3-1/TRBV3-2
j_gene: TRBJ2-5
abundance: NA
d_gene: NA
CDR3nt: TGTGCCAGCAGCAGGGGGACGGAAGAGACCCAGTACTTC
CDR3aa: CASSRGTEETQYF

v_gene: TRBV7-8
j_gene: TRBJ2-2
abundance: NA
d_gene: NA
CDR3nt: TGTGCCAGCAGCCCCTGGGACTTTTTCACCGGGGAGCTGTTTTTT
CDR3aa: CASSPWDFFTGELFF

v_gene: TRBV5-1
j_gene: TRBJ1-5
abundance: NA
d_gene: NA
CDR3nt: TGCGCCAGCAGCTTGGCCCCGACAGGTAATCAGCCCCAGCATTTT
CDR3aa: CASSLAPTGNQPQHF

v_gene: TRBV13
j_gene: TRBJ1-2
abundance: NA
d_gene: NA
CDR3nt: TGTGCCAGCAGCGGACAGACGGGCGACTATGGCTACACCTTC
CDR3aa: CASSGQTGDYGYTF

v_gene: TRBV7-4
j_gene: TRBJ1-3
abundance: NA
d_gene: NA
CDR3nt: TGTGCCAGCAGACTCGAGGGCGTGGACAGCGACCCAGAAAGGGGAAACACCATATATTTT
CDR3aa: CASRLEGVDSDPERGNTIYF

v_gene: TRBV29-1
j_gene: TRBJ1-2
abundance: NA
d_gene: NA
CDR3nt: TGCAGCGTTGAGAGGACGGGGTATCGTGGCTACACCTTC
CDR3aa: CSVERTGYRGYTF

v_gene: TRBV11-2
j_gene: TRBJ2-5
abundance: NA
d_gene: TRBD1
CDR3nt: TGTGCCAGCAGCTTATTCTTGGACAGGGATAAGACCCAGTACTTC
CDR3aa: CASSLFLDRDKTQYF

v_gene: TRBV27
j_gene: TRBJ2-1
abundance: NA
d_gene: TRBD2
CDR3nt: TGTGCCAGCGGCCCCTGGAGCGGGAGGAACAATGAGCAGTTCTTC
CDR3aa: CASGPWSGRNNEQFF

v_gene: TRBV30
j_gene: TRBJ2-5
abundance: NA
d_gene: NA
CDR3nt: TGTGCCTGGAGTGTAGGTTACAGGGGGGGAGAGACCCAGTACTTC
CDR3aa: CAWSVGYRGGETQYF

v_gene: TRBV27
j_gene: TRBJ2-7
abundance: NA
d_gene: NA
CDR3nt: TGTGCCAGCAGTTCTAAACGAGCGCGTCAAAACGAGCAGTACTTC
CDR3aa: CASSSKRARQNEQYF

v_gene: TRBV5-6
j_gene: TRBJ2-7
abundance: once
d_gene: TRBD1
CDR3nt: TGTGCCAGCAGCAATACCGGGACAGCGAGGGAGCAGTACTTC
CDR3aa: CASSNTGTAREQYF

v_gene: TRBV4-3
j_gene: TRBJ2-3
abundance: few
d_gene: NA
CDR3nt: TGCGCCAGCAGCCAAGATCACTGGGGAGGCACAGATACGCAGTATTTT
CDR3aa: CASSQDHWGGTDTQYF

v_gene: TRBV19
j_gene: TRBJ1-5
abundance: NA
d_gene: NA
CDR3nt: TGTGCCAGTAAGAAGCGACTGGACAATCAGCCCCAGCATTTT
CDR3aa: CASKKRLDNQPQHF

v_gene: TRBV11-3
j_gene: TRBJ1-2
abundance: NA
d_gene: TRBD1
CDR3nt: TGTGCCAGCAGCCGCACAGGGGGCGACTATGGCTACACCTTC
CDR3aa: CASSRTGGDYGYTF

v_gene: TRBV3-1/TRBV3-2
j_gene: TRBJ2-7
abundance: NA
d_gene: TRBD1
CDR3nt: TGTGCCAGCAGATCGGGACAGGGGGCGGACGAGCAGTACTTC
CDR3aa: CASRSGQGADEQYF

v_gene: TRBV7-2
j_gene: TRBJ1-2
abundance: NA
d_gene: TRBD1
CDR3nt: TGTGCCAGCAGCTTCCTGGGACAGGGCGATGGCTACACCTTC
CDR3aa: CASSFLGQGDGYTF

v_gene: TRBV18
j_gene: TRBJ1-2
abundance: NA
d_gene: TRBD1
CDR3nt: TGTGCCAGCTCACCGCCGGGACAGGACTATGGCTACACCTTC
CDR3aa: CASSPPGQDYGYTF

v_gene: TRBV5-5
j_gene: TRBJ1-2
abundance: NA
d_gene: NA
CDR3nt: TGTGCCAGCAGCTTAACCGGGTATTATGGCTACACCTTC
CDR3aa: CASSLTGYYGYTF

v_gene: TRBV7-2
j_gene: TRBJ2-3
abundance: NA
d_gene: NA
CDR3nt: TGTGCCAGCAGCTTTCGCGGGATTATAGATACGCAGTATTTT
CDR3aa: CASSFRGIIDTQYF

v_gene: TRBV19
j_gene: TRBJ2-1
abundance: NA
d_gene: TRBD1
CDR3nt: TGTGCCAGTCGGACAGGGGGATCCTACAATGAGCAGTTCTTC
CDR3aa: CASRTGGSYNEQFF

v_gene: TRBV7-9
j_gene: TRBJ2-3
abundance: NA
d_gene: NA
CDR3nt: TGTGCCAGCAGCTTAGGTCCCCTCACAGATACGCAGTATTTT
CDR3aa: CASSLGPLTDTQYF

v_gene: TRBV5-6
j_gene: TRBJ2-5
abundance: NA
d_gene: NA
CDR3nt: TGTGCCAGCAGCCAGGGTGGGGAGACCCAGTACTTC
CDR3aa: CASSQGGETQYF

v_gene: TRBV9
j_gene: TRBJ2-1
abundance: NA
d_gene: TRBD2
CDR3nt: TGTGCCAGCCTGCTAGCGGGGGGGTTCAATGAGCAGTTCTTC
CDR3aa: CASLLAGGFNEQFF

v_gene: TRBV6-5
j_gene: TRBJ2-5
abundance: NA
d_gene: NA
CDR3nt: TGTGCCAGCAGTTACCGACTAGTGGAGACCCAGTACTTC
CDR3aa: CASSYRLVETQYF

v_gene: TRBV5-6
j_gene: TRBJ2-3
abundance: NA
d_gene: NA
CDR3nt: TGTGCCAGCAGCTTGGGTGTCAGGGTTGATACGCAGTATTTT
CDR3aa: CASSLGVRVDTQYF

v_gene: TRBV4-3
j_gene: TRBJ2-1
abundance: once
d_gene: TRBD1
CDR3nt: TGCGCCAGCAGCCAAACTAGGACAGGGGGCTGGTACAATGAGCAGTTCTTC
CDR3aa: CASSQTRTGGWYNEQFF

v_gene: TRBV30
j_gene: TRBJ2-1
abundance: few
d_gene: NA
CDR3nt: TGTGCCTGGAGCCCCAGGCGGGGATACAATGAGCAGTTCTTC
CDR3aa: CAWSPRRGYNEQFF

v_gene: TRBV3-1/TRBV3-2
j_gene: TRBJ1-3
abundance: once
d_gene: NA
CDR3nt: TGTGCCAGCAGCCAAGGGCCAGGTGAAGGAAACACCATATATTTT
CDR3aa: CASSQGPGEGNTIYF

v_gene: TRBV7-3
j_gene: TRBJ2-5
abundance: NA
d_gene: TRBD2
CDR3nt: TGTGCCAGCAGCTTAACCCTAGCGGGGCAAGAGACCCAGTACTTC
CDR3aa: CASSLTLAGQETQYF

v_gene: TRBV19
j_gene: TRBJ2-7
abundance: NA
d_gene: NA
CDR3nt: TGTGCCAGTAGCCGCGGGACAGACTCCTACGAGCAGTACTTC
CDR3aa: CASSRGTDSYEQYF

v_gene: TRBV6-5
j_gene: TRBJ2-5
abundance: NA
d_gene: NA
CDR3nt: TGTGCCAGCAGCCTGACAGCGTACCAAGAGACCCAGTACTTC
CDR3aa: CASSLTAYQETQYF

v_gene: TRBV5-1
j_gene: TRBJ2-7
abundance: NA
d_gene: TRBD2
CDR3nt: TGCGCCAGCAGCTTTCGGGCTAGCGGGGGCACCTCCTACGAGCAGTACTTC
CDR3aa: CASSFRASGGTSYEQYF

v_gene: TRBV5-1
j_gene: TRBJ2-7
abundance: NA
d_gene: TRBD1
CDR3nt: TGCGCCAGCAGCTTGGGACAGGGAGTCGGCGAGCAGTACTTC
CDR3aa: CASSLGQGVGEQYF

v_gene: TRBV4-2
j_gene: TRBJ1-5
abundance: NA
d_gene: TRBD1
CDR3nt: TGTGCCAGCAGCCATGACACAGGGGGGAATCAGCCCCAGCATTTT
CDR3aa: CASSHDTGGNQPQHF

v_gene: TRBV11-2
j_gene: TRBJ2-7
abundance: NA
d_gene: NA
CDR3nt: TGTGCCAGCAGCTTAGATAGGAGCGGGCGGAACGAGCAGTACTTC
CDR3aa: CASSLDRSGRNEQYF

v_gene: TRBV27
j_gene: TRBJ1-2
abundance: NA
d_gene: TRBD1
CDR3nt: TGTGCCAGCAGAATCGGGACAGGACATGGCTACACCTTC
CDR3aa: CASRIGTGHGYTF

v_gene: TRBV28
j_gene: TRBJ1-4
abundance: NA
d_gene: NA
CDR3nt: TGTGCCAGCAGTTCCCCAGGGTCTGCAACTAATGAAAAACTGTTTTTT
CDR3aa: CASSSPGSATNEKLFF

v_gene: TRBV10-3
j_gene: TRBJ2-6
abundance: NA
d_gene: NA
CDR3nt: TGTGCCATCAGTGAAAGCTTCGGACAGCACTCTGGGGCCAACGTCCTGACTTTC
CDR3aa: CAISESFGQHSGANVLTF

v_gene: TRBV6-5
j_gene: TRBJ2-7
abundance: NA
d_gene: TRBD2
CDR3nt: TGTGCCAGCAGTTACGGGGAGGGACCCTACGAGCAGTACTTC
CDR3aa: CASSYGEGPYEQYF

v_gene: TRBV4-2
j_gene: TRBJ1-1
abundance: many
d_gene: TRBD1
CDR3nt: TGTGCCAGCAGCCAGGCAGGGGGCCCCCAGAACACTGAAGCTTTCTTT
CDR3aa: CASSQAGGPQNTEAFF

v_gene: TRBV21-1
j_gene: TRBJ1-2
abundance: NA
d_gene: NA
CDR3nt: TGTGCCAGCAGAGGAGGTGAAAGACAGGGGGCGCCTACCTATGGCTACACCTTC
CDR3aa: CASRGGERQGAPTYGYTF

v_gene: TRBV3-1/TRBV3-2
j_gene: TRBJ2-6
abundance: once
d_gene: TRBD1
CDR3nt: TGTGCCAGCAGCCAATCCCAGCACAGGGGGACTGGGGCCAACGTCCTGACTTTC
CDR3aa: CASSQSQHRGTGANVLTF

v_gene: TRBV5-4
j_gene: TRBJ2-7
abundance: NA
d_gene: TRBD2
CDR3nt: TGTGCCAGCAGCTTGCTAGCGGGAGCGGTCGAGCAGTACTTC
CDR3aa: CASSLLAGAVEQYF

v_gene: TRBV15
j_gene: TRBJ2-2
abundance: NA
d_gene: NA
CDR3nt: TGTGCCACCAGCAGGACAGCGACGGGCTGGAACACCGGGGAGCTGTTTTTT
CDR3aa: CATSRTATGWNTGELFF

v_gene: TRBV18
j_gene: TRBJ2-1
abundance: NA
d_gene: NA
CDR3nt: TGTGCCAGCTCACCACGTGGAGGGGATGAGCAGTTCTTC
CDR3aa: CASSPRGGDEQFF

v_gene: TRBV5-6
j_gene: TRBJ2-1
abundance: NA
d_gene: NA
CDR3nt: TGTGCCAGCAGCTCGGGGGATCCCTACAATGAGCAGTTCTTC
CDR3aa: CASSSGDPYNEQFF

v_gene: TRBV7-2
j_gene: TRBJ2-7
abundance: few
d_gene: NA
CDR3nt: TGTGCCAGCAGCCGCTTCCCTGCAGGGCCCTACGAGCAGTACTTC
CDR3aa: CASSRFPAGPYEQYF

v_gene: TRBV15
j_gene: TRBJ2-7
abundance: once
d_gene: NA
CDR3nt: TGTGCCACCAGCAGAGATCCGGTCAGAGGGTACTACGAGCAGTACTTC
CDR3aa: CATSRDPVRGYYEQYF

v_gene: TRBV6-1
j_gene: TRBJ1-2
abundance: NA
d_gene: NA
CDR3nt: TGTGCCAGCAGTGAAGCAGCGGGCGCTCCCGGGATCTATGGCTACACCTTC
CDR3aa: CASSEAAGAPGIYGYTF

v_gene: TRBV5-1
j_gene: TRBJ2-1
abundance: NA
d_gene: NA
CDR3nt: TGCGCCAGCAGCTTGGATTTCCCCGGGGACAATGAGCAGTTCTTC
CDR3aa: CASSLDFPGDNEQFF

v_gene: TRBV29-1
j_gene: TRBJ1-2
abundance: NA
d_gene: NA
CDR3nt: TGCAGCGTTGAGCCTACAGGGTACGGTGGCTACACCTTC
CDR3aa: CSVEPTGYGGYTF

v_gene: TRBV29-1
j_gene: TRBJ2-5
abundance: NA
d_gene: NA
CDR3nt: TGCAGCGTTGGGAGGCGAGAGACCCAGTACTTC
CDR3aa: CSVGRRETQYF